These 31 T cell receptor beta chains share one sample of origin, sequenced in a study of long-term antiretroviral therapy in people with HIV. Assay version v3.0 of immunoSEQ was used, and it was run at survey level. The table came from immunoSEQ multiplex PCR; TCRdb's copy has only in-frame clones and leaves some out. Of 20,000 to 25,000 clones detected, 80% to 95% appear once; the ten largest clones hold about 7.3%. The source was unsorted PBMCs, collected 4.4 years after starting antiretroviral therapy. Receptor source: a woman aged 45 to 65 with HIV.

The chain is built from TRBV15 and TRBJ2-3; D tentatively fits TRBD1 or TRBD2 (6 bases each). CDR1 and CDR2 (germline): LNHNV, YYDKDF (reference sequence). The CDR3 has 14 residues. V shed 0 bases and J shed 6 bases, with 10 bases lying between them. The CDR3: CATSREGGADTQYF. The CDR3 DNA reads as TGTGCCACCAGCAGAGAGGGGGGCGCGGATACGCAGTATTTT.

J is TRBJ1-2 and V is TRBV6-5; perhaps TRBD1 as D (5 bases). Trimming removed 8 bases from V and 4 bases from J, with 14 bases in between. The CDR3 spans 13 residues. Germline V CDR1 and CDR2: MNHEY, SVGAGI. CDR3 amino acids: CASSGPVPYGYTF. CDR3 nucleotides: TGTGCCAGCTCGGGACCGGTTCCCTATGGCTACACCTTC.

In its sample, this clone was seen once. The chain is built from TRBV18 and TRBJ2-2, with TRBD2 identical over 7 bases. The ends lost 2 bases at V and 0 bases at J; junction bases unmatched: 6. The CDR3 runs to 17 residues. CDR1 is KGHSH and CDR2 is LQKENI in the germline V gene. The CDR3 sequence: CASSPGHRGANTGELFF. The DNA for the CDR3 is TGTGCCAGCTCACCAGGTCATCGGGGGGCGAACACCGGGGAGCTGTTTTTT.

CDR3 nucleotide sequence: TGTGCCAGTACCCTCGGGACAGGGAGGGAGAGTAACTATGGCTACACCTTC. Residues: CASTLGTGRESNYGYTF. The chain couples TRBV19 to TRBJ1-2; 9 nucleotides line up with TRBD1. The CDR3 sequence is 17 residues long. J gave up 1 base and V 7 bases, and 13 bases lay outside the gene matches. The germline gives CDR1 LNHDA, CDR2 SQIVND (reference sequence).

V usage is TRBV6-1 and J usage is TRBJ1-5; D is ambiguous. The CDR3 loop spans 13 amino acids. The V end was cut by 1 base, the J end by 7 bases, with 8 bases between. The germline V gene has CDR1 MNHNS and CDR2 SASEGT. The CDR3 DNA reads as TGTGCCAGCAGTGAAGGGAGAGTACAGCCCCAGCATTTT. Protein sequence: CASSEGRVQPQHF.

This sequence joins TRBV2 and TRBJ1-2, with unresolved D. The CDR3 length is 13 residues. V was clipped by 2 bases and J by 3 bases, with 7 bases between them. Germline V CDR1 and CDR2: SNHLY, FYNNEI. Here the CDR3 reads CASSEHQDYGYTF. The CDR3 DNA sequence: TGTGCCAGCAGTGAACACCAGGACTATGGCTACACCTTC.

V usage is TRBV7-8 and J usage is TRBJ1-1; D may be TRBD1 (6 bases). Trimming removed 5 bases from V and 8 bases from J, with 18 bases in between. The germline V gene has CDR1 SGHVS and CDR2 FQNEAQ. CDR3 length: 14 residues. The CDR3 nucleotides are TGTGCCAGCAGCCTCAAGACAGGAGGGTTAGAAGCTTTCTTT. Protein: CASSLKTGGLEAFF.

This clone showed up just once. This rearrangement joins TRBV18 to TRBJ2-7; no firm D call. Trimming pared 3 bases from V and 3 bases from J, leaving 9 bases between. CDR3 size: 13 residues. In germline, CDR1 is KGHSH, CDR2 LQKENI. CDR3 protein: CASSPPNGYEQYF. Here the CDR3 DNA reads TGTGCCAGCTCACCTCCGAACGGCTACGAGCAGTACTTC. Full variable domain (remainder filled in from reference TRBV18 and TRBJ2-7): NAGVMQNPRHLVRRRGQEARLRCSPMKGHSHVYWYRQLPEEGLKFMVYLQKENIIDESGMPKERFSAEFPKEGPSILRIQQVVRGDSAAYFCASSPPNGYEQYFGPGTRLTVT.

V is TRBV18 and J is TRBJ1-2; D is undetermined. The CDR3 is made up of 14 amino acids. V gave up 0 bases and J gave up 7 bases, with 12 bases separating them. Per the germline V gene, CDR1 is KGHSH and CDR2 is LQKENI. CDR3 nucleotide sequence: TGTGCCAGCTCACCACCAGCTGCAGCGGGTGGCTACACCTTC. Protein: CASSPPAAAGGYTF.

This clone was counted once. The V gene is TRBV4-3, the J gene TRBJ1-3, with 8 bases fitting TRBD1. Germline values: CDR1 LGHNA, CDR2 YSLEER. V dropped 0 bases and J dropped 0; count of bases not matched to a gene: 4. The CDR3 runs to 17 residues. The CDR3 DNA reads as TGCGCCAGCAGCCAAGACGGGACAGGCCTCTCTGGAAACACCATATATTTT. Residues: CASSQDGTGLSGNTIYF.

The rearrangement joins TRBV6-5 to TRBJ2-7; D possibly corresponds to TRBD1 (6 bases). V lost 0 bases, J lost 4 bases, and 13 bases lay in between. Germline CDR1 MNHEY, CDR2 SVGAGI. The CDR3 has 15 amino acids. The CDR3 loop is CASSYSIAGAYEQYF. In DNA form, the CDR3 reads TGTGCCAGCAGTTACTCGATAGCAGGGGCTTACGAGCAGTACTTC.

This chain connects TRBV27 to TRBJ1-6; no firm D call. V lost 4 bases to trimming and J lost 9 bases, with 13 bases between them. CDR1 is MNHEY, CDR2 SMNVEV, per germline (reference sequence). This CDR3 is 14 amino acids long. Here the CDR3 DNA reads TGTGCCAGCAGTTCCTGGACGAGCGGTTCACCCCTCCACTTT. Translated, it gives CASSSWTSGSPLHF.

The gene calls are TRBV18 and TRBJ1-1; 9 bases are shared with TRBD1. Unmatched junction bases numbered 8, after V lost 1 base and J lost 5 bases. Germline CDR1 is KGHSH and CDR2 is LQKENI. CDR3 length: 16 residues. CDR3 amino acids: CASSPQKGQGSTEAFF. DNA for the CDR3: TGTGCCAGCTCACCACAGAAGGGACAGGGAAGTACTGAAGCTTTCTTT.

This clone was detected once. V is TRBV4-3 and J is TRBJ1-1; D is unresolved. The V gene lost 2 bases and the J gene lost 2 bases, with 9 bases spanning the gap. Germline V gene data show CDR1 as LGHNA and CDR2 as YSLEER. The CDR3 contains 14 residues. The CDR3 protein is CASSQKRLNTEAFF. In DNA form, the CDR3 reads TGCGCCAGCAGCCAAAAGAGGCTCAACACTGAAGCTTTCTTT.

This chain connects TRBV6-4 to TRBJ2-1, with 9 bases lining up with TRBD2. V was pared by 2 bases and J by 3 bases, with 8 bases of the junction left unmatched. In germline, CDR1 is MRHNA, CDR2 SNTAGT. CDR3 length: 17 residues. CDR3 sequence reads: CASSDGLSSGDYNEQFF. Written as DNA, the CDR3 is TGTGCCAGCAGTGACGGCCTTTCTAGCGGGGACTACAATGAGCAGTTCTTC.

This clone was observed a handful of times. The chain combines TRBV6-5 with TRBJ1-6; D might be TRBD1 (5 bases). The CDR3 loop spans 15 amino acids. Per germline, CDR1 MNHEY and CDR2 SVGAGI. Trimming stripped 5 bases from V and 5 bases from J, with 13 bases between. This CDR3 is CASSQGTVHNSPLHF. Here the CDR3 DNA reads TGTGCCAGCAGTCAAGGGACCGTACATAATTCACCCCTCCACTTT.

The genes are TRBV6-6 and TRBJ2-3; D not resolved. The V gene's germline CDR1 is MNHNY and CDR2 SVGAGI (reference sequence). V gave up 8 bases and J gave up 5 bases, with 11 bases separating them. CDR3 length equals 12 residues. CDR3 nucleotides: TGTGCCAGCTTCGACTCCAAAGATACGCAGTATTTT. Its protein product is CASFDSKDTQYF.

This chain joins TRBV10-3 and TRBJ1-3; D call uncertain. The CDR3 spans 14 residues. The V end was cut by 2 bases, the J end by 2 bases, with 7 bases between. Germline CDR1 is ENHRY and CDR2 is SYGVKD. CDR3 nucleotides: TGTGCCATCAGTGAGGCAGCGGCTGGAAACACCATATATTTT. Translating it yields CAISEAAAGNTIYF.

The CDR3 DNA reads as TGTGCCAGCAGACAACGACAGGGGTCCTACGAGCAGTACTTC. As protein: CASRQRQGSYEQYF. The chain employs TRBV2 and TRBJ2-7, with 8 nucleotides matching TRBD1. The germline gives CDR1 SNHLY, CDR2 FYNNEI. V was clipped by 6 bases and J by 1 base; unmatched bases: 5. The CDR3 is made up of 14 amino acids.

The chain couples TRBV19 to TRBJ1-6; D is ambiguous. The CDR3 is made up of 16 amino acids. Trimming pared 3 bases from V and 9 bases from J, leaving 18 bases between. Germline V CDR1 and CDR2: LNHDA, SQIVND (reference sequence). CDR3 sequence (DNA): TGTGCCAGTAGTATTACACAGTCCCGGGGTGCTTCACCCCTCCACTTT. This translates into CASSITQSRGASPLHF.

The CDR3 nucleotides read TGTGCCAGCAGCTCTCTTAGAGGCGACGGACAGGGGGTAGACGAGCAGTACTTC. This translates into CASSSLRGDGQGVDEQYF. The chain combines TRBV7-9 with TRBJ2-7; 10 nucleotides agree with TRBD1. CDR1 and CDR2 from the germline V gene are SEHNR and FQNEAQ (reference sequence). The CDR3 has 18 amino acids. Trimming cost V 4 bases and J 5 bases; bases outside gene matches: 17. The variable domain in full, with the rest retrieved from reference TRBV7-9 and TRBJ2-7, is DTGVSQNPRHKITKRGQNVTFRCDPISEHNRLYWYRQTLGQGPEFLTYFQNEAQLEKSRLLSDRFSAERPKGSFSTLEIQRTEQGDSAMYLCASSSLRGDGQGVDEQYFGPGTRLTVT.

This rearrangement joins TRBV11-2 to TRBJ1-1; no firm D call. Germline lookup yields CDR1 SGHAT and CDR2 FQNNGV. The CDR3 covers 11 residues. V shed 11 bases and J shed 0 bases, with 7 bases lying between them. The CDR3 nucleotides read TGTGCCTCACAGTTGAACACTGAAGCTTTCTTT. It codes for CASQLNTEAFF.

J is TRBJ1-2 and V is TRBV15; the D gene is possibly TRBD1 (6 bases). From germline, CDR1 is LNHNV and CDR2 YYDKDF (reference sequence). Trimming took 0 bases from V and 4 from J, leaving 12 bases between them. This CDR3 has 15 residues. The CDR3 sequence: CATSRDRTAFYGYTF. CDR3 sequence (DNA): TGTGCCACCAGCAGAGACCGGACAGCTTTCTATGGCTACACCTTC.

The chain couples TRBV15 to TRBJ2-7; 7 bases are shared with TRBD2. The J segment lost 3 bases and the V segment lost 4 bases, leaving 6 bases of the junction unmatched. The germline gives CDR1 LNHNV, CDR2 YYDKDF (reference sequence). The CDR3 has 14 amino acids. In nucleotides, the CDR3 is TGTGCCACCAGCATGCTAGCGGAGAACTACGAGCAGTACTTC. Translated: CATSMLAENYEQYF. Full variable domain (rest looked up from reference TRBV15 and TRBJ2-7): DAMVIQNPRYQVTQFGKPVTLSCSQTLNHNVMYWYQQKSSQAPKLLFHYYDKDFNNEADTPDNFQSRRPNTSFCFLDIRSPGLGDTAMYLCATSMLAENYEQYFGPGTRLTVT.

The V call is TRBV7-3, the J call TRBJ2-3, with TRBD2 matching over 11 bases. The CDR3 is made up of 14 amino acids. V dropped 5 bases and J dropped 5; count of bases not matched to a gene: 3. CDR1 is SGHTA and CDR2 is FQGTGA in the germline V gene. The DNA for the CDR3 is TGTGCCAGCAGCCCCCTAGCGGGGGGAGATACGCAGTATTTT. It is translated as CASSPLAGGDTQYF.

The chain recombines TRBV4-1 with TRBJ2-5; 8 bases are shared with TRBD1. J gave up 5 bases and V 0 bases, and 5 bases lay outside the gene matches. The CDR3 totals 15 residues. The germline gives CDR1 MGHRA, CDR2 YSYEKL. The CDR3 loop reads CASSQEPGGGETQYF. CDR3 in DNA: TGCGCCAGCAGCCAAGAGCCAGGGGGCGGGGAGACCCAGTACTTC.

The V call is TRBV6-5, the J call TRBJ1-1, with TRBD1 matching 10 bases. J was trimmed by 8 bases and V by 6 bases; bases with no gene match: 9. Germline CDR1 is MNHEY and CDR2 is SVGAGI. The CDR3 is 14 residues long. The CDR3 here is CASSQRTGGDEAFF. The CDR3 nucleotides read TGTGCCAGCAGCCAACGGACAGGGGGAGACGAAGCTTTCTTT.

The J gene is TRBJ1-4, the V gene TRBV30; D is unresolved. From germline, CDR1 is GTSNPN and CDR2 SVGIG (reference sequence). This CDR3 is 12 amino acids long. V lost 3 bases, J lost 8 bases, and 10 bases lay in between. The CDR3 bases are TGTGCCTGGAGGGGTCCGGGGGAAAAACTGTTTTTT. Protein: CAWRGPGEKLFF.

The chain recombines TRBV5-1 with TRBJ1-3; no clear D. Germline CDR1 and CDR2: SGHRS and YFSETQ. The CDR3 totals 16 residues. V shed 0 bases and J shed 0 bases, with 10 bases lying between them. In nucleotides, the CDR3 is TGCGCCAGCAGCTTGGATACACCAAGCTCTGGAAACACCATATATTTT. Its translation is CASSLDTPSSGNTIYF.

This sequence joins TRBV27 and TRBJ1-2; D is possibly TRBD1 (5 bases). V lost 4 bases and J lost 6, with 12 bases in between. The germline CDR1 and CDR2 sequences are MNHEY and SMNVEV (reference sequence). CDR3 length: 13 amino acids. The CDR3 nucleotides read TGTGCCAGCAGTTGGGACGCCCACAATGGCTACACCTTC. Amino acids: CASSWDAHNGYTF.

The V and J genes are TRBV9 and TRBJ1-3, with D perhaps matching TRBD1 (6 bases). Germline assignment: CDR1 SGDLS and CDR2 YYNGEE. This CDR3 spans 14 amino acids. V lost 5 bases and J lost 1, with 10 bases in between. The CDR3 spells CASRDSDSGNTIYF. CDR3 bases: TGTGCCAGCAGGGACAGCGATTCTGGAAACACCATATATTTT.